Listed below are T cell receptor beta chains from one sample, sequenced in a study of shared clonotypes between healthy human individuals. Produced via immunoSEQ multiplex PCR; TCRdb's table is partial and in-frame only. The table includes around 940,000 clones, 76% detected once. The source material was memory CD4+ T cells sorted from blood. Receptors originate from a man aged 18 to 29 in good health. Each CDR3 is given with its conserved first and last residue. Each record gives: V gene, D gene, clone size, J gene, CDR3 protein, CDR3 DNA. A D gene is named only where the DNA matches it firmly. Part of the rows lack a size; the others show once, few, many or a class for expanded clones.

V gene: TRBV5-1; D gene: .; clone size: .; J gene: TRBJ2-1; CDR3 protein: CASREESNEQFF; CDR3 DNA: TGCGCCAGCAGAGAGGAGAGCAATGAGCAGTTCTTC
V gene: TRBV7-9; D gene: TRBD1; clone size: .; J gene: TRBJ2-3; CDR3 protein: CASSPRLGQGFGTQYF; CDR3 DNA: TGTGCCAGCAGCCCTCGGCTGGGACAGGGATTTGGTACGCAGTATTTT
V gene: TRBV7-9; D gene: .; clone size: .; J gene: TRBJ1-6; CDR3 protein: CASSPESYNSPLHF; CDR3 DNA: TGTGCCAGTTCCCCGGAATCCTATAATTCACCCCTCCACTTT
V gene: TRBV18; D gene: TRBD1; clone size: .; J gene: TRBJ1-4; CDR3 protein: CASGMGQNEKLFF; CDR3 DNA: TGTGCCAGCGGGATGGGACAGAATGAAAAACTGTTTTTT
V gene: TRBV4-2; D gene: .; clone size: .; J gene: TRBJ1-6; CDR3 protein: CASSQDGGDAVNSPLHF; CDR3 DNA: TGTGCCAGCAGCCAAGATGGGGGGGATGCCGTTAATTCACCCCTCCACTTT
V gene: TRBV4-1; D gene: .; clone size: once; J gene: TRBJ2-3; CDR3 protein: CASGPPLVPLRTDTQYF; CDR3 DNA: TGCGCCAGCGGCCCCCCGTTGGTTCCACTGCGGACAGATACGCAGTATTTT
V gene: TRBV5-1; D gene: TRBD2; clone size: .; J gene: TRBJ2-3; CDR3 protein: CASSLDPSGSTSTDTQYF; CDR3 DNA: TGCGCCAGCAGCTTGGACCCTAGCGGGTCGACTAGCACAGATACGCAGTATTTT
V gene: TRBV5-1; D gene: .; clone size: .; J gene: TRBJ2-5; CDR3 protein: CASSPRVFETQYF; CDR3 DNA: TGCGCCAGCAGCCCTCGGGTGTTTGAGACCCAGTACTTC
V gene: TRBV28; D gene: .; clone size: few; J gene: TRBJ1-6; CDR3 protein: CASSSPTGRSSPLHF; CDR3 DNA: TGTGCCAGCAGTTCCCCAACAGGGCGTAGTTCACCCCTCCACTTT
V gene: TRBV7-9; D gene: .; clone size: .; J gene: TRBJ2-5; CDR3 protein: CASSDLDGGALQETQYF; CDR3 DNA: TGTGCCAGCAGTGACCTCGATGGGGGGGCCCTACAAGAGACCCAGTACTTC
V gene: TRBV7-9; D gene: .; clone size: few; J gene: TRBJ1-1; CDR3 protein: CASSFRGNPEAFF; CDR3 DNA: TGTGCCAGCAGCTTCCGGGGGAACCCTGAAGCTTTCTTT
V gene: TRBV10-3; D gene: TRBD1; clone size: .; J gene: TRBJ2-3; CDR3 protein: CASSSGTGFTDTQYF; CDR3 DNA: TGTGCCTCGAGTTCCGGGACAGGGTTCACAGATACGCAGTATTTT